The clone carrying this TCR beta chain was observed a handful of times. Its antigen is not identified. Regarding treatment: roughly 10-day PBMC culture with coronavirus spike peptide pools or control peptides (ViraFEST assay). First, ViraFEST expanded antigen-specific T cells with peptide pools, and next it sequenced the TCRs. The sample is drawn from a study of vaccination and CD4 T cells after COVID-19. Sequenced with the Oncomine TCR Beta short-read assay was DNA taken from cultured CD4+ T cells. Cultures of CD4+ T cells served as the source for extracting genomic DNA. TCRdb used MiXCR to reprocess the PCR reads, holding one entry per CDR3 protein. The sample consists of some 9,000 distinct CDR3 sequences, 30% to 40% of them appearing once. Germline CDR1 reads DFQATT; CDR2 reads SNEGSKA (reference sequence). Trimming at V came to 3 bases and at J to 1 base, leaving 3 bases not matched to a gene. The CDR3 totals 14 residues.

This chain uses TRBV20-1 with TRBJ1-1, with 9 bases matching TRBD1. Material: CD4+ T cells from blood, cultured in vitro. This TCR was sampled from a human donor who had recovered from COVID-19. CDR3 sequence reads: CSARGTGTNTEAFF. CDR3 nucleotide sequence: TGCAGTGCTAGGGGGACAGGGACGAACACTGAAGCTTTCTTT.